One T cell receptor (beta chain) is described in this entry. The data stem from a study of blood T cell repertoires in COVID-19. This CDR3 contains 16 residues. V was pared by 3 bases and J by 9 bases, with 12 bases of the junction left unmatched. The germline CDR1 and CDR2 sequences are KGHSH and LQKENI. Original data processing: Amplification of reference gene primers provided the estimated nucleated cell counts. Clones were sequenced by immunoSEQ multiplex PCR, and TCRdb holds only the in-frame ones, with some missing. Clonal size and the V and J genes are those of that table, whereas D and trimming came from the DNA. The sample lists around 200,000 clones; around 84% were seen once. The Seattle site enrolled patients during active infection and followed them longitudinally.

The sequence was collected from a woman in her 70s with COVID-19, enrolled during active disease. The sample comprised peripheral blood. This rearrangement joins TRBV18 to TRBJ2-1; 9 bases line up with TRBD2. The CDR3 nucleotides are TGTGCCAGCTCACCCGATCTAGCGGGATTCATGGGTGAGCAGTTCTTC. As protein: CASSPDLAGFMGEQFF.